What follows describes a single T cell receptor (beta chain). This sample is part of a study of OX40 agonist ivuxolimab in advanced cancers. As for the study in general: From about 23 to 85 years was the age range, with a mean of approximately 63 years, and around 80% were male.

The V gene's germline CDR1 is SGHRS and CDR2 YFSETQ. The V and J ends lost 3 bases and 4 bases respectively, with 8 bases between them. The CDR3 totals 12 residues. The data were produced by immunoSEQ multiplex PCR, yet TCRdb's version contains in-frame clones alone and is incomplete. This sample yields tens of thousands of clones, of which about 86% are seen a single time; about 0.88% belongs to the top ten. This rearrangement joins TRBV5-1 to TRBJ2-7; D unclear. The TCR sequence derives from an adult with an advanced solid tumor such as melanoma, head and neck, liver or kidney cancer. The sample was CD4+ or CD8+ T cells sorted from blood, taken in a trial of the OX40 agonist ivuxolimab. For the CDR3, the DNA is TGCGCCAGCAGCTCGGACCGGTACGAGCAGTACTTC. This translates into CASSSDRYEQYF.